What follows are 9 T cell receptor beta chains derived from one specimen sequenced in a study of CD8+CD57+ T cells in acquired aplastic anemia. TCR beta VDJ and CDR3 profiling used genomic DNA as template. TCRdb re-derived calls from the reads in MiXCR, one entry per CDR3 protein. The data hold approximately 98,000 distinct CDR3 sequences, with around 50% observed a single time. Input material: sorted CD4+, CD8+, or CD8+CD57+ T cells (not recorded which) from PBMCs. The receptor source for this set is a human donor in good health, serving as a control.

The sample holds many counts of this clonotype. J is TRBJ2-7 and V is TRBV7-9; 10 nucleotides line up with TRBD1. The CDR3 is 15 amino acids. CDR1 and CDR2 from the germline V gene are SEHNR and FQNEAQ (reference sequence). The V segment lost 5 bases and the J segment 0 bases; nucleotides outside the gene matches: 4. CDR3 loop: CASSPGTGVSYEQYF. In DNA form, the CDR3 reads TGTGCCAGCAGCCCCGGGACAGGGGTCTCCTACGAGCAGTACTTC.

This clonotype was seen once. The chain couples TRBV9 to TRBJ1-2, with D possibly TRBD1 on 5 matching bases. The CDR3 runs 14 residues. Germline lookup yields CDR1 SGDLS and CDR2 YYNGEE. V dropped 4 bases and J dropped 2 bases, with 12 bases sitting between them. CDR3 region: CASSQEGRNYGYTF. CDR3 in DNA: TGTGCCAGCAGCCAAGAGGGACGAAACTATGGCTACACCTTC.

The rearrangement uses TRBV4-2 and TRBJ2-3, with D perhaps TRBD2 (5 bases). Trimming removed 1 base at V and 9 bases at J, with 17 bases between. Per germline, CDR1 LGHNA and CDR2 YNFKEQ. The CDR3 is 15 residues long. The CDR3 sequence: CASSQGIGVGPTQYF. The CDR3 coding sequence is TGTGCCAGCAGCCAAGGCATCGGGGTCGGACCCACGCAGTATTTT.

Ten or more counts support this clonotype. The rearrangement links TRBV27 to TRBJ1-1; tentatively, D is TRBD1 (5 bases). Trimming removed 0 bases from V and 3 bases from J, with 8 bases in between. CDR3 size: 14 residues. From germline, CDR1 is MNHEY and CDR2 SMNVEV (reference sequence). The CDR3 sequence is CASSLSSGHTEAFF. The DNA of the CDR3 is TGTGCCAGCAGTTTATCGTCAGGGCACACTGAAGCTTTCTTT.

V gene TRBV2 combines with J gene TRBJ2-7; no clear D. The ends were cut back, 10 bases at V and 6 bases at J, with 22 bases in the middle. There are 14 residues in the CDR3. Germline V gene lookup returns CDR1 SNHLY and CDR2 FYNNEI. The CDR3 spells CATQDRREKSEQYF. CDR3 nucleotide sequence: TGTGCCACCCAAGACCGCAGAGAAAAATCCGAGCAGTACTTC.

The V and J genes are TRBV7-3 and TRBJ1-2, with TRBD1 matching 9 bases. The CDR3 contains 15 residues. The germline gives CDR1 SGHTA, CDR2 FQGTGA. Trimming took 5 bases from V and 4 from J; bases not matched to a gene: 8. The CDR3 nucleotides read TGTGCCAGCAGCATATACCGGGACAGGGCCTATGGCTACACCTTC. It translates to CASSIYRDRAYGYTF.

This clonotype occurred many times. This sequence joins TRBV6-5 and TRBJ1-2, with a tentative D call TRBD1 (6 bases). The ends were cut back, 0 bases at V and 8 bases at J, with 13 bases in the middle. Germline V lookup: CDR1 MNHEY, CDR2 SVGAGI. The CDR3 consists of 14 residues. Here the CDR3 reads CASSYSVDSQGYTF. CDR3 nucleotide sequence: TGTGCCAGCAGTTACTCCGTGGACAGTCAGGGCTACACCTTC.

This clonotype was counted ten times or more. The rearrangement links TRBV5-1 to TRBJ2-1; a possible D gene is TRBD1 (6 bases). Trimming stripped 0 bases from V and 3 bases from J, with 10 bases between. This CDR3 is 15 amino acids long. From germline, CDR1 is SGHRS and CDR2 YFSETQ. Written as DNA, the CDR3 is TGCGCCAGCAGCTTGGTACAGGGCGTCTACAATGAGCAGTTCTTC. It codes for CASSLVQGVYNEQFF.

CDR3 amino acids: CAGLQESNSPLHF. The CDR3 nucleotides read TGTGCCGGCCTTCAAGAGTCTAATTCACCCCTCCACTTT. This chain uses TRBV2 with TRBJ1-6; the D is unclear. This CDR3 has 13 residues. Looked up from germline, CDR1 is SNHLY and CDR2 is FYNNEI. V was shortened by 11 bases and J by 6 bases, with 14 bases between the two germline ends.